Listed below are T cell receptor beta chains from one sample, sequenced in a study of PD-L1 blockade in urothelial cancer. Using immunoSEQ multiplex PCR, the repertoire was profiled, and TCRdb retains in-frame clones only, with some absent. The table has roughly 110,000 clones, 91% seen once. The sample was PBMCs, taken around atezolizumab (anti-PD-L1) treatment. Receptors originate from a man aged 55 to 70 with urothelial cancer. CDR3s include the opening cysteine and the closing phenylalanine or tryptophan. D genes are given only for firm matches. Clone size is not always given. Where it is, it says once, few, many or a class for expanded clones.

V: TRBV4-3; size: .; D: .; length: 17; J: TRBJ1-4; DNA: TGCGCCAGCAGCCAATCGCAAAGGTCTGGGCATAATGAAAAACTGTTTTTT; CDR3: CASSQSQRSGHNEKLFF
V: TRBV7-9; size: .; D: .; length: 15; J: TRBJ1-5; DNA: TGTGCCAGCAGCCGATCGGGCAGGGGTGGTCAGCCCCAGCATTTT; CDR3: CASSRSGRGGQPQHF
V: TRBV19; size: .; D: .; length: 14; J: TRBJ1-4; DNA: TGTGCCAGTAGGATGACAGGTCCCGAAGGAAAACTGTTTTTT; CDR3: CASRMTGPEGKLFF
V: TRBV9; size: once; D: TRBD2; length: 15; J: TRBJ2-1; DNA: TGTGCCAGCAGCGCTGGACTAGCGGATTACAATGAGCAGTTCTTC; CDR3: CASSAGLADYNEQFF
V: TRBV5-1; size: few; D: TRBD2; length: 17; J: TRBJ2-1; DNA: TGCGCCAGCAGCTTGGGAGGTAGCGGGAGCTCCTACAATGAGCAGTTCTTC; CDR3: CASSLGGSGSSYNEQFF
V: TRBV7-3; size: .; D: TRBD2; length: 22; J: TRBJ2-7; DNA: TGTGCCAGCAGCCGAAACCCGACTAGCGGGAGGTTTCGGGGGTACCGCAGGTACGAGCAGTACTTC; CDR3: CASSRNPTSGRFRGYRRYEQYF
V: TRBV5-6; size: .; D: .; length: 16; J: TRBJ2-7; DNA: TGTGCCAGCAGCTTGTTACGAGTCAGGGGTGCTTACGAGCAGTACTTC; CDR3: CASSLLRVRGAYEQYF
V: TRBV6-1; size: few; D: TRBD2; length: 16; J: TRBJ2-2; DNA: TGTGCCAGCAGTGACCCAGCGGGGGGGACTTCCGGGGAGCTGTTTTTT; CDR3: CASSDPAGGTSGELFF
V: TRBV7-2; size: .; D: .; length: 15; J: TRBJ1-3; DNA: TGTGCCAGCAGCTTAATGAGTCTGGAGGGAAACACCATATATTTT; CDR3: CASSLMSLEGNTIYF
V: TRBV29-1; size: .; D: TRBD1; length: 14; J: TRBJ1-2; DNA: TGCAGCGCAAGTCCCGGGACAGGGAACTATGGCTACACCTTC; CDR3: CSASPGTGNYGYTF
V: TRBV9; size: .; D: TRBD2; length: 16; J: TRBJ2-1; DNA: TGTGCCAGCAGCGTAGGTATTGGCGGGGGATACAATGAGCAGTTCTTC; CDR3: CASSVGIGGGYNEQFF
V: TRBV25-1; size: .; D: .; length: 14; J: TRBJ1-1; DNA: TGTGCCAGCAGTGATCCCCCGGGAACCACTGAAGCTTTCTTT; CDR3: CASSDPPGTTEAFF
V: TRBV6-6; size: .; D: .; length: 13; J: TRBJ2-1; DNA: TGTGCCACCACAGCCCATAACTACAATGAGCAGTTCTTC; CDR3: CATTAHNYNEQFF
V: TRBV7-2; size: .; D: .; length: 12; J: TRBJ1-4; DNA: TGTGCCAGCAGCAATTATAATGAAAAACTGTTTTTT; CDR3: CASSNYNEKLFF
V: TRBV2; size: once; D: .; length: 12; J: TRBJ2-6; DNA: TGTGCCAGCCGGTTCGGGGCCAACGTCCTGACTTTC; CDR3: CASRFGANVLTF
V: TRBV7-2; size: .; D: .; length: 13; J: TRBJ2-3; DNA: TGTGCCAGCAGCGCCCTAGGAGGAGATACGCAGTATTTT; CDR3: CASSALGGDTQYF